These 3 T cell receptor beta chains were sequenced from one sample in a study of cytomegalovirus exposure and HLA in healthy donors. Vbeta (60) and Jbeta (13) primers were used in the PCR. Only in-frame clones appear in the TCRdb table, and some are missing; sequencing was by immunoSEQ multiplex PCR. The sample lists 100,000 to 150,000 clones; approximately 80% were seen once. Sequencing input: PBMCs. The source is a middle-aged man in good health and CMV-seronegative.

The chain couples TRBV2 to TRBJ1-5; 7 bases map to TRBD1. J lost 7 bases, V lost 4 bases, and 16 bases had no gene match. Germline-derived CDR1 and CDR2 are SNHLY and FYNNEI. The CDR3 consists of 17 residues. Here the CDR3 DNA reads TGTGCCAGCAGTGTTTCTAGGGGGCGAATCCCGCGACAGCCCCAGCATTTT. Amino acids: CASSVSRGRIPRQPQHF.

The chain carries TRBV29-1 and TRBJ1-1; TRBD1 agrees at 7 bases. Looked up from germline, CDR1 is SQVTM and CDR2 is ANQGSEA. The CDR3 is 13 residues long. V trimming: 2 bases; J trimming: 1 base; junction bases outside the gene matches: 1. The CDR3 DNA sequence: TGCAGCGTTGAAAGGGGGCAGAACACTGAAGCTTTCTTT. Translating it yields CSVERGQNTEAFF.

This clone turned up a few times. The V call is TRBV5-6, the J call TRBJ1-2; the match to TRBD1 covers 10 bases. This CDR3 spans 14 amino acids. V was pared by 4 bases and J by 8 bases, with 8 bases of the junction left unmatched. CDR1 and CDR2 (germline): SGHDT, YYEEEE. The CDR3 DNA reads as TGTGCCAGCAGCCTGGACAGGGGGATTGGGGGCTACACCTTC. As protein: CASSLDRGIGGYTF.